This entry lists 14 T cell receptor beta chains sequenced from one sample in a study of T cell responses to AZD1222 COVID-19 vaccine. TCRdb's copy holds only in-frame clones and misses some; the assay was immunoSEQ multiplex PCR. The table lists around 120,000 clones, 84% of them singletons. The sequenced sample was peripheral blood, obtained 28 days after the second AZD1222 dose. These receptors all stem from an adult who received the AZD1222 COVID-19 vaccine.

This clone appeared a few times. For the CDR3, the DNA is TGTGCCAGCAGCCTTATAGGACTCGACAGCTATGGCTACACCTTC. It codes for CASSLIGLDSYGYTF. V and J are TRBV28 and TRBJ1-2; possible D gene TRBD1, 5 bases. There are 15 residues in the CDR3. V shed 6 bases and J shed 4 bases, with 18 bases lying between them. Germline lookup yields CDR1 MDHEN and CDR2 SYDVKM.

This clone appeared once. The rearrangement joins TRBV19 to TRBJ1-5; TRBD1 matches 9 bases. V dropped 1 base and J dropped 4; count of bases not matched to a gene: 5. The CDR3 is 16 amino acids. Germline CDR1 and CDR2: LNHDA and SQIVND (reference sequence). The CDR3 loop reads CASSIGNRGRNQPQHF. The CDR3 nucleotides read TGTGCCAGTAGTATAGGAAACAGGGGGCGGAATCAGCCCCAGCATTTT.

This chain uses TRBV2 with TRBJ1-4; 9 positions agree with TRBD1. Losses at the gene ends were 1 base for V and 7 bases for J; bases not matched to a gene: 1. Germline CDR1 reads SNHLY; CDR2 reads FYNNEI. The CDR3 length is 14 residues. The CDR3 DNA follows: TGTGCCAGCAGTGAAGGGACAGGGGTTGAAAAACTGTTTTTT. It is translated as CASSEGTGVEKLFF.

This chain connects TRBV18 to TRBJ2-3; D gene ambiguous. Per germline, CDR1 KGHSH and CDR2 LQKENI. V was trimmed by 0 bases and J by 2 bases, leaving 6 bases between them. The length of the CDR3 is 14 residues. CDR3 DNA: TGTGCCAGCTCACCACCGACTCTCACAGATACGCAGTATTTT. Encoded protein: CASSPPTLTDTQYF.

The chain joins TRBV24-1 to TRBJ1-2; 10 positions match TRBD1. The CDR3 runs 16 residues. CDR1 and CDR2 (germline): KGHDR, SFDVKD. V was pared by 3 bases and J by 3 bases, with 6 bases of the junction left unmatched. The CDR3 DNA reads as TGTGCCACCAGTGATACGACAGGGGGCAAGGACTATGGCTACACCTTC. Its translation is CATSDTTGGKDYGYTF.

This chain uses TRBV9 with TRBJ1-4; possibly TRBD1 for D (5 bases). Germline V CDR1 and CDR2: SGDLS, YYNGEE. V was pared by 3 bases and J by 2 bases, with 14 bases between. The CDR3 runs to 16 residues. The CDR3 nucleotides are TGTGCCAGCAGCGCCCATCCGGGGCTCACTAATGAAAAACTGTTTTTT. This gives the protein CASSAHPGLTNEKLFF.

This clone was detected a few times. J is TRBJ1-4 and V is TRBV19, with D perhaps matching TRBD1 (5 bases). Per the germline V gene, CDR1 is LNHDA and CDR2 is SQIVND (reference sequence). This CDR3 spans 22 amino acids. Between the trimmed V and J ends, which lost 6 bases and 4 bases, there was a span of 36 bases. The CDR3 DNA follows: TGTGCCAGTAGACAGCGCGGACTTACGGGACTTCGAGCCCAACTCAATAATGAAAAACTGTTTTTT. Translating it yields CASRQRGLTGLRAQLNNEKLFF.

V is TRBV10-1 and J is TRBJ2-7; D remains unclear. This CDR3 region has 14 residues. Deletions cut 2 bases from V and 5 bases from J, with 13 bases between. Germline V lookup: CDR1 WNHNN, CDR2 SYGVQD (reference sequence). CDR3 in DNA: TGCGCCAGCAGTGAGCTGAACGCCGGTGACGAGCAGTACTTC. Protein sequence: CASSELNAGDEQYF.

This sequence joins TRBV11-2 and TRBJ2-1; TRBD1 is a possible D gene (5 bases). Germline V gives CDR1 SGHAT, CDR2 FQNNGV. V lost 5 bases to trimming and J lost 6 bases, with 20 bases between them. The CDR3 consists of 16 residues. CDR3 protein: CASSRPRGSISNEQFF. The DNA of the CDR3 is TGTGCCAGCAGCCGACCTAGGGGATCTATTAGCAATGAGCAGTTCTTC.

The genes are TRBV27 and TRBJ1-1; no reliable D call. The V end lost 6 bases, the J end lost 5 bases, and 19 bases lay between the germline ends. CDR1 and CDR2 from the germline V gene are MNHEY and SMNVEV (reference sequence). The CDR3 extends over 15 amino acids. The CDR3 DNA follows: TGTGCCAGCAGCTTAACCCCGGGCCTCCGGACTGAAGCTTTCTTT. Encoded protein: CASSLTPGLRTEAFF.

This clone appeared a single time. This chain links TRBV27 with TRBJ2-5; 9 nucleotides agree with TRBD2. Germline CDR1 reads MNHEY; CDR2 reads SMNVEV (reference sequence). This CDR3 has 17 residues. The J segment lost 0 bases and the V segment lost 5 bases, leaving 10 bases of the junction unmatched. CDR3 protein: CASSPLLLAGYQETQYF. CDR3 in DNA: TGTGCCAGCAGTCCGTTACTACTAGCGGGTTACCAAGAGACCCAGTACTTC.

The chain links TRBV19 to TRBJ1-1, with D tentatively TRBD1 (5 bases). V was clipped by 7 bases and J by 0 bases, with 9 bases between them. Germline CDR1 LNHDA, CDR2 SQIVND (reference sequence). This CDR3 region has 13 residues. The CDR3 reads CASNKGLNTEAFF. DNA of the CDR3: TGTGCCAGTAATAAGGGGCTGAACACTGAAGCTTTCTTT.

The chain joins TRBV5-8 to TRBJ2-6, with a weak D call TRBD1 (5 bases). Trimming cost V 4 bases and J 0 bases, with 11 bases left between them. Germline loops: CDR1 SGHTS, CDR2 YDEGEE. This CDR3 is built from 16 residues. CDR3 region: CASSVRQTSGANVLTF. As DNA, the CDR3 is TGTGCCAGCAGCGTTCGACAGACCTCTGGGGCCAACGTCCTGACTTTC.

V and J are TRBV3-1 (or the pseudogene TRBV3-2) and TRBJ1-5, with TRBD1 matching 9 bases. Germline CDR1 is LGHDT and CDR2 is YNNKEL (reference sequence). The J segment lost 4 bases and the V segment lost 6 bases, leaving 4 bases of the junction unmatched. The CDR3 spans 14 residues. The CDR3 coding sequence is TGTGCCAGCAGTCACGGACAGGGGAATCAGCCCCAGCATTTT. As protein: CASSHGQGNQPQHF.